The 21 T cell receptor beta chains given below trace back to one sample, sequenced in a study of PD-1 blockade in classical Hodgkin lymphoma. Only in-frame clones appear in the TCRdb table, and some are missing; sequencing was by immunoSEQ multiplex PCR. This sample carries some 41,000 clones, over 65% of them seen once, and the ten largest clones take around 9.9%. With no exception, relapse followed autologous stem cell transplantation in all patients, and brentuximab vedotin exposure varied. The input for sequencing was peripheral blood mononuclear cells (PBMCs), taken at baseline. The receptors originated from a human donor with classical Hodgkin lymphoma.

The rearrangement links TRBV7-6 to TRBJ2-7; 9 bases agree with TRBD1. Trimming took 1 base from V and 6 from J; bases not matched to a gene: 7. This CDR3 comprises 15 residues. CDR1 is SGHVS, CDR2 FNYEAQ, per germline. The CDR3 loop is CASSLGGQGFGEQYF. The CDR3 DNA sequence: TGTGCCAGCAGCTTAGGGGGACAGGGCTTTGGCGAGCAGTACTTC.

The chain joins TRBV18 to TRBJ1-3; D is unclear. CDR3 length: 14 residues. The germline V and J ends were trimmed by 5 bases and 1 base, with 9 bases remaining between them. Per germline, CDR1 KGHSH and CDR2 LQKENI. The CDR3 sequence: CASSRLESGNTIYF. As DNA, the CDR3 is TGTGCCAGCTCAAGGTTGGAATCTGGAAACACCATATATTTT.

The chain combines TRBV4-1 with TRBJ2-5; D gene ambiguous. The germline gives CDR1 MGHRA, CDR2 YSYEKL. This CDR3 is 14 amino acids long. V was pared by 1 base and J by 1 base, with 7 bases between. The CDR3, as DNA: TGCGCCAGCAGCCAAGGAACACTCCAAGAGACCCAGTACTTC. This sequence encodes CASSQGTLQETQYF.

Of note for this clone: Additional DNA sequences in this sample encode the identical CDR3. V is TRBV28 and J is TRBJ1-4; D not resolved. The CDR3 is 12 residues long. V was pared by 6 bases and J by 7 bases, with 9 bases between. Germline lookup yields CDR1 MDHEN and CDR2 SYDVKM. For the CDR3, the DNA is TGTGCCAGCAGCCTCGTGGGTGAAAAACTGTTTTTT. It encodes CASSLVGEKLFF.

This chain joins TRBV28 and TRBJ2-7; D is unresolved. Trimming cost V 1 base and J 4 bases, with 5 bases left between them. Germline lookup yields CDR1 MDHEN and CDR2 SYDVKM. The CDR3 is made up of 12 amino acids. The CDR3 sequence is CASSLSRYEQYF. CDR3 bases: TGTGCCAGCAGTTTATCTAGGTACGAGCAGTACTTC.

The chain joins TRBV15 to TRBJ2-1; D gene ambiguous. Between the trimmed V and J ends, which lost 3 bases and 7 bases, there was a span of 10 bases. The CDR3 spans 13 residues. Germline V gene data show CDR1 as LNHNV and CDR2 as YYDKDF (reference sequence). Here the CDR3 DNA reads TGTGCCACCAGCAGCGCCCTGGAAAATGAGCAGTTCTTC. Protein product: CATSSALENEQFF.

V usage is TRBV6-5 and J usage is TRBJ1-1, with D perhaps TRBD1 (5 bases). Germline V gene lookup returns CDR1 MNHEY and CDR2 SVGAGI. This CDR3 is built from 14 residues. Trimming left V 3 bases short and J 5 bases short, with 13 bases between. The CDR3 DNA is TGTGCCAGCAGTTATCGGGGGGGGAGGACTGAAGCTTTCTTT. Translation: CASSYRGGRTEAFF.

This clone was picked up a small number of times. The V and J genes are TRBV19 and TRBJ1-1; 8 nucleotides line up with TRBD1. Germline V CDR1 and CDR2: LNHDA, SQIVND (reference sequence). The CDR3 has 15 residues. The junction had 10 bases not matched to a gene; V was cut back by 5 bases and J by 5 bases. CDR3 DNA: TGTGCCAGTAGTCCGTTGACAGGGGCAAGGACTGAAGCTTTCTTT. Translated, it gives CASSPLTGARTEAFF.

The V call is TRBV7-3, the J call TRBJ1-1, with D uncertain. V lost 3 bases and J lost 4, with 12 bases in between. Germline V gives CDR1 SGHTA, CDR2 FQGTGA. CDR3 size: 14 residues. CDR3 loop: CASSLDLGSTEAFF. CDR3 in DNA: TGTGCCAGCAGCTTGGACCTCGGGAGCACTGAAGCTTTCTTT.

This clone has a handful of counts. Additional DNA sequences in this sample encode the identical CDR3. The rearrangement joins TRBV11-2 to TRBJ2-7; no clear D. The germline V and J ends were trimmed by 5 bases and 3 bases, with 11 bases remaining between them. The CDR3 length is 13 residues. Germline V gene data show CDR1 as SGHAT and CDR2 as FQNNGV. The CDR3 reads CASSLGSLYEQYF. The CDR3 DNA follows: TGTGCCAGCAGCCTCGGGTCTCTCTACGAGCAGTACTTC.

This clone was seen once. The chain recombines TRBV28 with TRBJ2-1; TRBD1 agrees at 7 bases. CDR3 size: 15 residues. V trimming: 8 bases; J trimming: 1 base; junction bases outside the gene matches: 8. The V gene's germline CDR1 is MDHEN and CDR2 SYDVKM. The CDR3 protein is CASGSDRASYNEQFF. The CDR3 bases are TGTGCCAGCGGATCAGACAGGGCGTCCTACAATGAGCAGTTCTTC.

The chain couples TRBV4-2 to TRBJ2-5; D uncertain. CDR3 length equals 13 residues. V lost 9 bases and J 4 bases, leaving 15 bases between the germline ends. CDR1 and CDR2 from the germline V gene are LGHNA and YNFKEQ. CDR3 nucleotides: TGTGCCAGTGCAGACCGGCTACCAGAGACCCAGTACTTC. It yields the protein CASADRLPETQYF.

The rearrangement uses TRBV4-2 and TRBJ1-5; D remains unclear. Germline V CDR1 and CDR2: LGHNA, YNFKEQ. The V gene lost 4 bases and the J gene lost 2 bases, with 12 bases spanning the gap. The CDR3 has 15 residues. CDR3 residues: CASSRTLAGNQPQHF. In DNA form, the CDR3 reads TGTGCCAGCAGCCGGACTCTGGCGGGCAATCAGCCCCAGCATTTT.

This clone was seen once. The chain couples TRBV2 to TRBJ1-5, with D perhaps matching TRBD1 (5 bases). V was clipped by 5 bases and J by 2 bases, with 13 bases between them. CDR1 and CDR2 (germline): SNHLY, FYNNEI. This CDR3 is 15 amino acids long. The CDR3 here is CASSQDSGGNQPQHF. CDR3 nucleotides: TGTGCCAGCAGTCAAGACAGCGGGGGCAATCAGCCCCAGCATTTT. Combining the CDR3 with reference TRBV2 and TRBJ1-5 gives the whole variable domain EPEVTQTPSHQVTQMGQEVILRCVPISNHLYFYWYRQILGQKVEFLVSFYNNEISEKSEIFDDQFSVERPDGSNFTLKIRSTKLEDSAMYFCASSQDSGGNQPQHFGDGTRLSIL.

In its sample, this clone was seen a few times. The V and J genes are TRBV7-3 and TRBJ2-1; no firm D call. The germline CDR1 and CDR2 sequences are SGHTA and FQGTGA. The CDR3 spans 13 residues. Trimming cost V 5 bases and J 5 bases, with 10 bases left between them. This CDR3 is CASSKQRDNEQFF. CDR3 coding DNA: TGTGCCAGCAGCAAGCAAAGGGACAATGAGCAGTTCTTC.

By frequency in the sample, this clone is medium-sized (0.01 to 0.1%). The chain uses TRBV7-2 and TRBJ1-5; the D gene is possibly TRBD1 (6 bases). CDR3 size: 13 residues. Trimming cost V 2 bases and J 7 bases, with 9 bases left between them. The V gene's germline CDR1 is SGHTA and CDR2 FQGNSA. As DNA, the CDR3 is TGTGCCAGCAGCTTAACAGGGACCCAGCCCCAGCATTTT. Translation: CASSLTGTQPQHF.

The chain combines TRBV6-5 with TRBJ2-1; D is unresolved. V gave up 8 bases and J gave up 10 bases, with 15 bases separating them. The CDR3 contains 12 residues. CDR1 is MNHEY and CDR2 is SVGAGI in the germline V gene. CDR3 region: CASHASLMEQFF. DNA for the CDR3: TGTGCCAGCCATGCCTCTCTCATGGAGCAGTTCTTC.

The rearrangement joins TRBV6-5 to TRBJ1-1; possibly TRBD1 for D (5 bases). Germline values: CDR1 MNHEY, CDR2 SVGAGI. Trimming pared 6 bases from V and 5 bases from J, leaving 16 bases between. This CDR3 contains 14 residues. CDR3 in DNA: TGTGCCAGCAGCCTATTGGGGGGTGGGACTGAAGCTTTCTTT. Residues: CASSLLGGGTEAFF.

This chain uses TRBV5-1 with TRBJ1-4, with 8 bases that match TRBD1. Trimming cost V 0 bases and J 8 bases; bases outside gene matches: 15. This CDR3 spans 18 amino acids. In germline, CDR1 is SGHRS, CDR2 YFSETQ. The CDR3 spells CASSLVPATTGVGEKLFF. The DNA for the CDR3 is TGCGCCAGCAGCTTGGTTCCCGCGACGACAGGGGTGGGCGAAAAACTGTTTTTT.

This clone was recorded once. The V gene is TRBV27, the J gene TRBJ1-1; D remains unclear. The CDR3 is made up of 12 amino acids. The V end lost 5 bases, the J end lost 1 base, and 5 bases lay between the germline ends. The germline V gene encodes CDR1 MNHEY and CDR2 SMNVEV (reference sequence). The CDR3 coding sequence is TGTGCCAGCAGTGCCAGGAACACTGAAGCTTTCTTT. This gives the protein CASSARNTEAFF.

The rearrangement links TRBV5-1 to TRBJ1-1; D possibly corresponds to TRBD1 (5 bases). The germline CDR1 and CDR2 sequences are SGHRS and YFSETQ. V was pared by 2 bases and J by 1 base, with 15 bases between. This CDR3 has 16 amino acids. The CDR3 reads CASSFDPIRENTEAFF. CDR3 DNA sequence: TGCGCCAGCAGCTTTGACCCTATCAGGGAGAACACTGAAGCTTTCTTT.